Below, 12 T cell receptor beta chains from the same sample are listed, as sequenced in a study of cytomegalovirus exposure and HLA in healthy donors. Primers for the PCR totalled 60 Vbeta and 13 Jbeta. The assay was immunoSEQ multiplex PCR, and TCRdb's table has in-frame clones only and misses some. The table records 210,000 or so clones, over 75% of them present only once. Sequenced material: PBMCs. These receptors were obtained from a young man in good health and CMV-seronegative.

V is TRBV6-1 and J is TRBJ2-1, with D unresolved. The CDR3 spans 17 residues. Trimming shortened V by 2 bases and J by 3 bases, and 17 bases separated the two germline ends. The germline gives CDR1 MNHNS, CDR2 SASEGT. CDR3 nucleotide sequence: TGTGCCAGCAGTGAACAGAGCGAGGAATTGGGCTACAATGAGCAGTTCTTC. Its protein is CASSEQSEELGYNEQFF.

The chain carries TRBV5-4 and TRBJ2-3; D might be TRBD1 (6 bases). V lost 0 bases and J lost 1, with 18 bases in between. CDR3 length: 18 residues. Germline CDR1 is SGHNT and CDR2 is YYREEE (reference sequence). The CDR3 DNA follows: TGTGCCAGCAGCTTGGATAAAAGAGGCGAGGGGGGCACAGATACGCAGTATTTT. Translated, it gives CASSLDKRGEGGTDTQYF. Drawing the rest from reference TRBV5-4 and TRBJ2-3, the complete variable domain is ETGVTQSPTHLIKTRGQQVTLRCSSQSGHNTVSWYQQALGQGPQFIFQYYREEENGRGNFPPRFSGLQFPNYSSELNVNALELDDSALYLCASSLDKRGEGGTDTQYFGPGTRLTVL.

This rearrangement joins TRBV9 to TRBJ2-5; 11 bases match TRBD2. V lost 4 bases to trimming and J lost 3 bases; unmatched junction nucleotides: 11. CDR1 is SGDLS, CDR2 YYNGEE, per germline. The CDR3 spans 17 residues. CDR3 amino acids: CASSKNPGTSGKETQYF. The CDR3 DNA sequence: TGTGCCAGCAGCAAAAACCCCGGGACTAGCGGTAAAGAGACCCAGTACTTC.

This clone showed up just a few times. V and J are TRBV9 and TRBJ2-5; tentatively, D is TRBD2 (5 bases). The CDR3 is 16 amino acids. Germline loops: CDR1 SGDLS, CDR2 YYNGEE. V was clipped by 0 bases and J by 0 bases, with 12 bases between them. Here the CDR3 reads CASSVDGVTYQETQYF. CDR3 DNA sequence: TGTGCCAGCAGCGTAGACGGGGTCACGTACCAAGAGACCCAGTACTTC. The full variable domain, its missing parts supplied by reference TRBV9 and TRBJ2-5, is DSGVTQTPKHLITATGQRVTLRCSPRSGDLSVYWYQQSLDQGLQFLIQYYNGEERAKGNILERFSAQQFPDLHSELNLSSLELGDSALYFCASSVDGVTYQETQYFGPGTRLLVL.

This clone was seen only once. The CDR3 region is CASKQGTDTDTQYF. CDR3 nucleotides: TGTGCCAGCAAACAGGGGACCGACACAGATACGCAGTATTTT. The rearrangement links TRBV5-4 to TRBJ2-3; 7 bases match TRBD1. This CDR3 spans 14 amino acids. J was trimmed by 2 bases and V by 6 bases; bases with no gene match: 6. Germline V gene sequence: CDR1 SGHNT, CDR2 YYREEE (reference sequence). The full variable domain, with the rest looked up from reference TRBV5-4 and TRBJ2-3, is ETGVTQSPTHLIKTRGQQVTLRCSSQSGHNTVSWYQQALGQGPQFIFQYYREEENGRGNFPPRFSGLQFPNYSSELNVNALELDDSALYLCASKQGTDTDTQYFGPGTRLTVL.

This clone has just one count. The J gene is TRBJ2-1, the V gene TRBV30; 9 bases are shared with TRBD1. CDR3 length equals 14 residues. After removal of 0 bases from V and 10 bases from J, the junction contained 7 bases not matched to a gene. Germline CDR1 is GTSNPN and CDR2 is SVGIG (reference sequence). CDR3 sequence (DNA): TGTGCCTGGAGTGTCGTCTGGACAGGGGAGGAGCAGTTCTTC. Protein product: CAWSVVWTGEEQFF.

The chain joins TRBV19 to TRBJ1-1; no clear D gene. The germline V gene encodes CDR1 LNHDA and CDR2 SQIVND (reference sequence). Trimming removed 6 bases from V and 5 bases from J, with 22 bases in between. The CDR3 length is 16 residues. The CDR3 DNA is TGTGCCAGTAGCCCCTCTTCCCCGGAAACGGGGACTGAAGCTTTCTTT. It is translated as CASSPSSPETGTEAFF.

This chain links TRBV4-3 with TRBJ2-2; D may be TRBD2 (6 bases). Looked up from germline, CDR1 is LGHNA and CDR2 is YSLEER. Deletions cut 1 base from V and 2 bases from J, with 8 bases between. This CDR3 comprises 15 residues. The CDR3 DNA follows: TGCGCCAGCAGCCAAGCCGGGGGAAACACCGGGGAGCTGTTTTTT. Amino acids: CASSQAGGNTGELFF.

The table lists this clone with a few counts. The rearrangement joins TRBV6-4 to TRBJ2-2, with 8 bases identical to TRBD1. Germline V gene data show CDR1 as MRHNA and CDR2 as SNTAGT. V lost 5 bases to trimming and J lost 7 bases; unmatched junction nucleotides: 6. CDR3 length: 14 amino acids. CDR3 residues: CASSPQGANGELFF. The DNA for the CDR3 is TGTGCCAGCAGTCCGCAGGGGGCGAACGGGGAGCTGTTTTTT.

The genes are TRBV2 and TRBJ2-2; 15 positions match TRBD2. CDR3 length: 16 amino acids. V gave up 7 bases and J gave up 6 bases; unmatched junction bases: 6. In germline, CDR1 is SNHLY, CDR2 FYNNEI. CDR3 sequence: CASTEGLAGGSGELFF. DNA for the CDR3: TGTGCCAGCACCGAGGGACTAGCGGGGGGATCCGGGGAGCTGTTTTTT.

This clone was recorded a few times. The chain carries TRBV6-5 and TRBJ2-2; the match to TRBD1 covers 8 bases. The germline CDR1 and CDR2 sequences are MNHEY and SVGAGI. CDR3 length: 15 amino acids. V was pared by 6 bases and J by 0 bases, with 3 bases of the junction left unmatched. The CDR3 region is CASRTTGANTGELFF. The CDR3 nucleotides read TGTGCCAGCAGGACGACAGGGGCGAACACCGGGGAGCTGTTTTTT.

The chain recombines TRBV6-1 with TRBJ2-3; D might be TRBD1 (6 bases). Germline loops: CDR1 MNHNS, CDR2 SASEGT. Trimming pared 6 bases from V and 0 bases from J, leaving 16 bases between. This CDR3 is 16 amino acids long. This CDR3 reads CASREKSGQSTDTQYF. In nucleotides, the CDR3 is TGTGCCAGCAGAGAAAAGAGCGGACAGAGCACAGATACGCAGTATTTT.